The clone carrying this TCR beta chain has more than one count but fewer than ten. Its cognate antigen is unknown. PBMCs stemmed from 10 ml fresh peripheral blood. The record originates from a study of T cells in Graves' hyperthyroidism and ophthalmopathy. On the study more broadly: Peripheral blood was obtained at initial diagnosis, preceding any treatment. Overall study results and limits: Among thyroid clonotypes expanded above 0.001, most also appeared in blood. The model foresaw ophthalmopathy a median around seven months prior to onset.

The junction had 7 bases not matched to a gene; V was cut back by 6 bases and J by 6 bases. In germline, CDR1 is MNHEY, CDR2 SMNVEV (reference sequence). This CDR3 comprises 14 residues. The source material, RNA transcripts, was used to amplify TCR beta CDR3 regions. Researchers ran a first-round RT-PCR on the TCR CDR3 using the HTBI primer set. Using its own MiXCR run on the multiplex PCR reads, TCRdb lists one record per CDR3 protein. The sample has hundreds of thousands of distinct CDR3 sequences, approximately 18% seen once; the top ten hold under 40%. The chain joins TRBV27 to TRBJ1-5; 8 bases line up with TRBD1. The source of this sequence is a man aged 50-59 years with Graves' ophthalmopathy. Sequenced sample: blood. The CDR3 sequence: CASSYQGAGQPQHF. In nucleotides, the CDR3 is TGTGCCAGCAGCTACCAGGGGGCTGGTCAGCCCCAGCATTTT.